The 10 T cell receptor beta chains given below trace back to one sample, sequenced in a study of T cell changes during pregnancy in multiple sclerosis (dated by TCRdb to about 2019). Libraries were made using the immunoSEQ multiplex PCR assay. In its TCRdb copy, this immuneACCESS table keeps in-frame sequences only and misses some clones. Where compared with another copy, unresolved V genes explain less than half of these, and the others have no known cause. The sample contains fewer than 140,000 clones, roughly 89% of them found a single time. The ten largest clones represent 1.6% of the sample. This sample comprised peripheral blood, obtained before pregnancy. All receptors derive from a female donor with multiple sclerosis, enrolled in a pregnancy study.

This chain uses TRBV5-5 with TRBJ2-3; the match to TRBD2 covers 8 bases. Germline V gives CDR1 SGHKS, CDR2 YYEKEE (reference sequence). The CDR3 spans 16 residues. V lost 0 bases and J lost 0; bases outside the gene matches: 3. The CDR3: CASSLGVAGSTDTQYF. CDR3 sequence (DNA): TGTGCCAGCAGCTTGGGAGTAGCGGGGAGCACAGATACGCAGTATTTT.

This sequence joins TRBV10-3 and TRBJ1-5; D ambiguous. CDR1 and CDR2 from the germline V gene are ENHRY and SYGVKD. CDR3 length equals 15 residues. Trimming pared 3 bases from V and 4 bases from J, leaving 13 bases between. CDR3 DNA: TGTGCCATCAGTGATGATGGAGCTACAAATCAGCCCCAGCATTTT. It specifies CAISDDGATNQPQHF.

This rearrangement joins TRBV2 to TRBJ2-3, with D perhaps matching TRBD2 (6 bases). This CDR3 is built from 15 residues. Germline loops: CDR1 SNHLY, CDR2 FYNNEI. V was clipped by 1 base and J by 0 bases, with 8 bases between them. For the CDR3, the DNA is TGTGCCAGCAGTGAAGTAGCGGCTAGCACAGATACGCAGTATTTT. Translation: CASSEVAASTDTQYF.

The gene calls are TRBV2 and TRBJ2-4; tentative D call: TRBD1 (5 bases). CDR3 length equals 14 residues. The germline V gene encodes CDR1 SNHLY and CDR2 FYNNEI. The V and J ends lost 4 bases and 8 bases respectively, with 15 bases between them. In DNA form, the CDR3 reads TGTGCCAGCAGTGCCGGGCAGCAAGGGGACATTCAGTACTTC. This gives the protein CASSAGQQGDIQYF.

The genes are TRBV6-1 and TRBJ1-3; the D gene is possibly TRBD1 (5 bases). CDR1 is MNHNS and CDR2 is SASEGT in the germline V gene. This CDR3 is 14 amino acids long. The V gene lost 7 bases and the J gene lost 2 bases, with 12 bases spanning the gap. The CDR3 protein is CASILLGAGNTIYF. In nucleotides, the CDR3 is TGTGCCAGCATTCTTCTAGGGGCTGGAAACACCATATATTTT.

This clone turned up a few times. Other DNA sequences in this specimen translate into the identical CDR3. V and J are TRBV7-3 and TRBJ1-1, with 10 bases lining up with TRBD1. Germline V CDR1 and CDR2: SGHTA, FQGTGA. V dropped 3 bases and J dropped 3; count of bases not matched to a gene: 1. The CDR3 consists of 14 residues. CDR3 DNA sequence: TGTGCCAGCAGCTTGACAGGGGGCGACACTGAAGCTTTCTTT. Translating it yields CASSLTGGDTEAFF.

The chain recombines TRBV14 with TRBJ2-3; D is possibly TRBD2 (5 bases). The V gene lost 0 bases and the J gene lost 5 bases, with 9 bases spanning the gap. The germline CDR1 and CDR2 sequences are SGHDN and FVKESK. The CDR3 has 14 amino acids. Here the CDR3 DNA reads TGTGCCAGCAGCCAAGATCTTCGGGGAGATACGCAGTATTTT. This sequence encodes CASSQDLRGDTQYF.

The chain has TRBV27 and TRBJ1-6, with 7 bases aligning to TRBD1. This CDR3 comprises 14 residues. Germline V gene lookup returns CDR1 MNHEY and CDR2 SMNVEV (reference sequence). V was pared by 8 bases and J by 3 bases, with 4 bases of the junction left unmatched. CDR3 in amino acids: CASQNRGYNSPLHF. The DNA of the CDR3 is TGTGCCAGCCAAAACAGGGGCTATAATTCACCCCTCCACTTT.

This clone was seen once. The rearrangement links TRBV5-1 to TRBJ2-2, with 7 bases identical to TRBD1. The J segment lost 0 bases and the V segment lost 4 bases, leaving 3 bases of the junction unmatched. The CDR3 sequence is 15 residues long. CDR1 and CDR2 (germline): SGHRS, YFSETQ. The CDR3 bases are TGCGCCAGCAGCCTAGGGACAGCGAACACCGGGGAGCTGTTTTTT. Its protein product is CASSLGTANTGELFF.

This clone was detected only once. V usage is TRBV2 and J usage is TRBJ2-7; 16 bases match TRBD2. Trimming took 11 bases from V and 3 from J; bases not matched to a gene: 7. Per the germline V gene, CDR1 is SNHLY and CDR2 is FYNNEI. The CDR3 has 15 residues. The CDR3 here is CAGGTSGGALYEQYF. For the CDR3, the DNA is TGTGCCGGAGGGACTAGCGGGGGGGCCCTCTACGAGCAGTACTTC.